This is a list of T cell receptor beta chains from one sample in a study of blood T cell repertoires in COVID-19. Only in-frame clones appear in the TCRdb table, and some are missing; sequencing was by immunoSEQ multiplex PCR. Of tens of thousands of clones listed, about 90% are singletons. The source material was peripheral blood. These receptors were taken from a human donor in a cohort sampled during active COVID-19. Both conserved end residues are part of each CDR3. A D gene is named only where the DNA matches it firmly. Clone sizes are given selectively: once, few, many, or a class where the clone is expanded.

CDR3 protein	CDR3 DNA	D gene	V gene	J gene	clone size
CASRGSGNNEKLFF	TGTGCCAGTAGGGGATCAGGGAATAATGAAAAACTGTTTTTT	-	TRBV19	TRBJ1-4	once
CATSEPREGTQYF	TGTGCCACCAGTGAACCCCGTGAGGGGACCCAGTACTTC	-	TRBV24-1	TRBJ2-5	-
CASSPRISSGRSGELFF	TGTGCCAGCAGCCCTCGCATATCTAGCGGGAGATCCGGGGAGCTGTTTTTT	TRBD2	TRBV3-1/TRBV3-2	TRBJ2-2	few
CASSPGLDNEQFF	TGTGCCAGCAGTCCGGGACTGGACAATGAGCAGTTCTTC	-	TRBV6-5	TRBJ2-1	-
CASSRQGFTGELFF	TGTGCCAGCAGTAGGCAGGGATTCACCGGGGAGCTGTTTTTT	-	TRBV6-5	TRBJ2-2	few
CASSFRLAGGYEQYF	TGTGCCAGCAGCTTCAGACTAGCGGGAGGGTACGAGCAGTACTTC	TRBD2	TRBV5-6	TRBJ2-7	-
CASSSNGLGEKLFF	TGTGCCAGCAGCTCAAATGGACTGGGGGAAAAACTGTTTTTT	-	TRBV5-4	TRBJ1-4	-
CASSLRPLAGKGELFF	TGTGCCAGCAGCTTAAGGCCGCTAGCGGGGAAGGGGGAGCTGTTTTTT	TRBD2	TRBV7-3	TRBJ2-2	-
CASSHDTTSGTANTEAFF	TGCGCCAGCAGTCACGACACAACTTCCGGGACAGCGAACACTGAAGCTTTCTTT	TRBD1	TRBV23-1	TRBJ1-1	-
CATSGTGSYEQYF	TGTGCCACCTCCGGGACAGGGTCTTACGAGCAGTACTTC	TRBD1	TRBV28	TRBJ2-7	-
CASSLTGVSYEQYF	TGTGCCAGCAGTTTAACGGGAGTCTCCTACGAGCAGTACTTC	-	TRBV6-6	TRBJ2-7	-
CASTPLADQTDTQYF	TGCGCCAGCACCCCTCTAGCGGACCAAACAGATACGCAGTATTTT	TRBD2	TRBV5-1	TRBJ2-3	-
CASSQGSTLAGFYNGQFF	TGTGCCAGCAGCCAAGGCAGTACACTAGCGGGATTTTACAATGGGCAGTTCTTC	TRBD2	TRBV3-1/TRBV3-2	TRBJ2-1	-
CASRRDSTYNSPLHF	TGTGCCAGCCGCCGGGACAGCACCTATAATTCACCCCTCCACTTT	TRBD1	TRBV27	TRBJ1-6	-
CASSIEVDNEQYF	TGTGCCAGTAGTATTGAGGTGGACAACGAGCAGTACTTC	-	TRBV19	TRBJ2-7	-